These 27 T cell receptor beta chains came from one sample sequenced in a study of blood T cell repertoires in COVID-19. Method: immunoSEQ multiplex PCR; TCRdb's copy keeps in-frame clones and lacks some. This table has 70,000 or so clones, around 84% appearing once. Source material: peripheral blood. These receptors were obtained from a man between 70 and 80 years old with active or convalescent COVID-19.

The chain links TRBV7-2 to TRBJ1-4; D gene ambiguous. Trimming pared 0 bases from V and 5 bases from J, leaving 7 bases between. Germline CDR1 reads SGHTA; CDR2 reads FQGNSA. This CDR3 spans 14 amino acids. CDR3 bases: TGTGCCAGCAGCTTAGCGCTACAGAATGAAAAACTGTTTTTT. Protein product: CASSLALQNEKLFF.

For the CDR3, the DNA is TGTGCCTGGAGTGTACGGGAGGCGCAGCCCCAGCATTTT. This sequence encodes CAWSVREAQPQHF. The chain employs TRBV30 and TRBJ1-5; D uncertain. Per germline, CDR1 GTSNPN and CDR2 SVGIG (reference sequence). The CDR3 has 13 amino acids. The V gene lost 0 bases and the J gene lost 7 bases, with 10 bases spanning the gap.

The chain has TRBV6-5 and TRBJ2-7, with TRBD1 identical over 9 bases. Germline-derived CDR1 and CDR2 are MNHEY and SVGAGI. Unmatched junction bases numbered 1, after V lost 10 bases and J lost 3 bases. The CDR3 totals 11 residues. CDR3 sequence: CATGQGYEQYF. CDR3 in DNA: TGTGCCACGGGACAGGGCTACGAGCAGTACTTC.

Here the CDR3 DNA reads TGTGCCAGCAGCCTCCCGTTAGGGGAGCTGTTTTTT. Protein product: CASSLPLGELFF. This chain connects TRBV7-9 to TRBJ2-2; D not resolved. The CDR3 is 12 residues long. V lost 5 bases and J 8 bases, leaving 9 bases between the germline ends. Germline V CDR1 and CDR2: SEHNR, FQNEAQ (reference sequence).

V usage is TRBV19 and J usage is TRBJ2-4, with D possibly being TRBD1 (5 bases). Between the trimmed V and J ends, which lost 4 bases and 6 bases, there was a span of 10 bases. The germline V gene has CDR1 LNHDA and CDR2 SQIVND (reference sequence). The CDR3 has 13 residues. This CDR3 reads CASSTSRGNIQYF. The CDR3 DNA reads as TGTGCCAGTAGTACATCTAGGGGAAACATTCAGTACTTC.

J is TRBJ2-1 and V is TRBV6-5, with a weak D call TRBD2 (5 bases). The CDR3 consists of 14 residues. The V and J ends lost 0 bases and 3 bases respectively, with 6 bases between them. CDR1 and CDR2 from the germline V gene are MNHEY and SVGAGI. The CDR3 is CASSYSRVYNEQFF. In nucleotides, the CDR3 is TGTGCCAGCAGTTACTCGCGGGTCTACAATGAGCAGTTCTTC.

The V call is TRBV28, the J call TRBJ2-1; maybe TRBD1 (6 bases). V shed 1 base and J shed 4 bases, with 11 bases lying between them. The CDR3 loop spans 15 amino acids. Germline V gives CDR1 MDHEN, CDR2 SYDVKM. The CDR3 DNA is TGTGCCAGCAGTTTATACAGGGATGCATACAATGAGCAGTTCTTC. Encoded protein: CASSLYRDAYNEQFF.

V gene TRBV29-1 combines with J gene TRBJ2-3, with TRBD1 as a possible D gene (6 bases). This CDR3 is 12 amino acids long. CDR1 and CDR2 (germline): SQVTM, ANQGSEA. V was shortened by 6 bases and J by 4 bases, with 11 bases between the two germline ends. CDR3 loop: CSVASGADTQYF. DNA of the CDR3: TGCAGCGTGGCCTCAGGGGCAGATACGCAGTATTTT.

This clone was counted a single time. The rearrangement uses TRBV7-3 and TRBJ2-4; possibly TRBD1 for D (5 bases). The V end was cut by 1 base, the J end by 2 bases, with 9 bases between. The CDR3 loop spans 15 amino acids. Germline V gene sequence: CDR1 SGHTA, CDR2 FQGTGA. CDR3 amino acids: CASSLKKGPKNIQYF. CDR3 coding DNA: TGTGCCAGCAGCTTAAAGAAGGGGCCCAAAAACATTCAGTACTTC.

The V gene is TRBV6-5, the J gene TRBJ1-2; 8 nucleotides align to TRBD1. CDR3 length: 14 residues. Trimming removed 6 bases from V and 2 bases from J; junction bases left unmatched: 5. CDR1 is MNHEY, CDR2 SVGAGI, per germline. This CDR3 is CASRPGQANYGYTF. CDR3 bases: TGTGCCAGCAGGCCGGGACAGGCCAACTATGGCTACACCTTC.

This clone was recorded once. The genes are TRBV4-2 and TRBJ1-1, with 7 nucleotides matching TRBD1. The CDR3 has 14 residues. With 6 bases clipped from V and 1 base from J, the junction kept 5 bases outside the gene matches. Germline V CDR1 and CDR2: LGHNA, YNFKEQ. In DNA form, the CDR3 reads TGTGCCAGCAGGGTACAGGGGACGAACACTGAAGCTTTCTTT. The encoded protein is CASRVQGTNTEAFF.

The genes are TRBV28 and TRBJ2-7, with 8 positions matching TRBD1. The CDR3 is 13 amino acids. Germline V gene data show CDR1 as MDHEN and CDR2 as SYDVKM. V lost 5 bases to trimming and J lost 7 bases; unmatched junction nucleotides: 7. The CDR3 sequence: CASSQGQEGEQYF. The CDR3 nucleotides are TGTGCCAGCAGTCAGGGACAGGAAGGAGAGCAGTACTTC.

This sequence joins TRBV5-3 and TRBJ2-5, with TRBD2 identical over 7 bases. TRBV5-3 is known as an ORF, though its function is uncertain. The CDR3 runs 17 residues. The J segment lost 2 bases and the V segment lost 4 bases, leaving 14 bases of the junction unmatched. As DNA, the CDR3 is TGTGCCAGAAGCCCTGGCTCGATCGCGGGAGCACAAGAGACCCAGTACTTC. Its translation: CARSPGSIAGAQETQYF.

The chain recombines TRBV6-5 with TRBJ1-2; D is unclear. CDR1 MNHEY and CDR2 SVGAGI come from the germline V gene. V lost 6 bases to trimming and J lost 13 bases, with 15 bases between them. This CDR3 is built from 11 residues. The CDR3 is CASRDEGIFTF. As DNA, the CDR3 is TGTGCCAGCAGGGACGAGGGTATCTTCACCTTC.

V is TRBV4-1 and J is TRBJ1-2; 7 positions agree with TRBD1. The CDR3 covers 17 residues. The germline V gene encodes CDR1 MGHRA and CDR2 YSYEKL. The ends lost 0 bases at V and 4 bases at J; junction bases unmatched: 11. The CDR3 is CASSQDPGTDFGYGYTF. The CDR3 DNA follows: TGCGCCAGCAGCCAAGATCCGGGGACAGACTTCGGCTATGGCTACACCTTC.

CDR3 in amino acids: CAISDRGYQPQHF. The DNA of the CDR3 is TGTGCCATCAGTGACAGGGGCTATCAGCCCCAGCATTTT. The gene calls are TRBV10-3 and TRBJ1-5; a weak D match, TRBD1 (6 bases). The germline CDR1 and CDR2 sequences are ENHRY and SYGVKD. The CDR3 totals 13 residues. Trimming shortened V by 3 bases and J by 5 bases, and 8 bases separated the two germline ends.

In this sample, this clone turned up once. Here the CDR3 reads CASSQPPGGEGGNTIYF. As DNA, the CDR3 is TGTGCCAGCAGCCAACCCCCCGGGGGAGAAGGAGGAAACACCATATATTTT. This chain links TRBV7-8 with TRBJ1-3; D possibly corresponds to TRBD1 (5 bases). V was trimmed by 5 bases and J by 4 bases, leaving 21 bases between them. CDR1 and CDR2 from the germline V gene are SGHVS and FQNEAQ. CDR3 length: 17 residues.

The chain joins TRBV18 to TRBJ2-1, with D maybe TRBD2 (6 bases). Per germline, CDR1 KGHSH and CDR2 LQKENI. The CDR3 length is 12 residues. The V and J ends lost 3 bases and 15 bases respectively, with 15 bases between them. The CDR3 reads CASSPLGLPPFF. In DNA form, the CDR3 reads TGTGCCAGCTCACCTTTGGGACTGCCCCCGTTCTTC.

The chain joins TRBV3-1 (or the pseudogene TRBV3-2) to TRBJ1-2, with a weak D call TRBD1 (5 bases). The CDR3 is 14 residues long. Germline V CDR1 and CDR2: LGHDT, YNNKEL (reference sequence). Trimming stripped 4 bases from V and 1 base from J, with 10 bases between. CDR3 sequence reads: CASSPSDSNYGYTF. The DNA for the CDR3 is TGTGCCAGCAGCCCTAGTGACAGTAACTATGGCTACACCTTC.

Note on this clone: At one end the junction does not follow the germline gene, possibly because of a read error. The rearrangement joins TRBV7-3 to TRBJ2-7; 8 nucleotides agree with TRBD1. The CDR3 spans 13 residues. Germline V CDR1 and CDR2: SGHTA, FQGTGA. Written as DNA, the CDR3 is TGTGCCAGCAGCATAACAGGGGGCTACGAGCAGTACTTC. Translated: CASSITGGYEQYF.

This clone showed up just a few times. The CDR3 loop reads CASSQTSMNYGYTF. In DNA, the CDR3 is TGCGCCAGCAGTCAGACATCTATGAACTATGGCTACACCTTC. V usage is TRBV23-1 and J usage is TRBJ1-2; D not certain. TRBV23-1 is an open reading frame, and its role is uncertain. V was trimmed by 3 bases and J by 2 bases, leaving 10 bases between them. CDR3 length: 14 amino acids.

This clone was recorded a few times. The rearrangement joins TRBV28 to TRBJ2-7; 7 bases agree with TRBD1. Trimming removed 5 bases from V and 2 bases from J; junction bases left unmatched: 6. This CDR3 spans 14 amino acids. CDR1 is MDHEN, CDR2 SYDVKM, per germline. The CDR3 region has the DNA TGTGCCAGCAGTGTACCGGGACAGCCCTACGAGCAGTACTTC. Its translation: CASSVPGQPYEQYF.

This clone occurred a few times. The chain links TRBV19 to TRBJ1-2, with D maybe TRBD1 (6 bases). The germline gives CDR1 LNHDA, CDR2 SQIVND (reference sequence). The CDR3 is made up of 13 amino acids. The V end was cut by 11 bases, the J end by 4 bases, with 17 bases between. CDR3 nucleotide sequence: TGTGCCGCATACCGGGGGGGGGCCTATGGCTACACCTTC. Protein product: CAAYRGGAYGYTF.

This rearrangement joins TRBV6-5 to TRBJ2-1; D not certain. CDR1 is MNHEY and CDR2 is SVGAGI in the germline V gene. Trimming removed 7 bases at V and 0 bases at J, with 4 bases between. The CDR3 length is 12 residues. The CDR3 here is CASTSSYNEQFF. CDR3 nucleotides: TGTGCCAGCACTAGCTCCTACAATGAGCAGTTCTTC.

J is TRBJ2-3 and V is TRBV27; D remains ambiguous. Germline loops: CDR1 MNHEY, CDR2 SMNVEV (reference sequence). The germline V and J ends were trimmed by 1 base and 3 bases, with 8 bases remaining between them. The CDR3 extends over 14 amino acids. The CDR3 protein is CASSLYYSTDTQYF. The CDR3 DNA follows: TGTGCCAGCAGTTTATATTACAGTACAGATACGCAGTATTTT.

This clone was detected only once. V gene TRBV3-1 (or the pseudogene TRBV3-2) combines with J gene TRBJ2-2; D ambiguous. The V gene's germline CDR1 is LGHDT and CDR2 YNNKEL (reference sequence). CDR3 size: 14 residues. V lost 2 bases and J lost 10, with 14 bases in between. CDR3 sequence (DNA): TGTGCCAGCAGCCAAAGAACATGGGCGATGGAGCTGTTTTTT. Translating it yields CASSQRTWAMELFF.

The chain has TRBV5-4 and TRBJ2-3, with D possibly TRBD1 on 5 matching bases. Germline CDR1 SGHNT, CDR2 YYREEE (reference sequence). V was pared by 3 bases and J by 1 base, with 12 bases between. This CDR3 has 15 residues. This CDR3 reads CASSSRDGGTDTQYF. The CDR3 DNA sequence: TGTGCCAGCAGCTCCAGGGATGGGGGCACAGATACGCAGTATTTT.